This T cell receptor beta chain was recovered during a study of beta chain features in type 1 diabetes. A few counts support this clone. What it binds is not known. This CDR3 is built from 13 residues. V lost 8 bases to trimming and J lost 0 bases, with 11 bases between them. The germline V gene encodes CDR1 LNHDA and CDR2 SQIVND (reference sequence). Every bit of the isolated RNA underwent reverse transcription, so sequencing read expressed TCRB transcripts. Clones were read by immunoSEQ multiplex PCR, and TCRdb kept only the in-frame ones, dropping some. The sample contains about 260,000 clones, 68% of which appear only once. Broader study findings: Relative to healthy donors, patients appeared to have naive, central memory and Treg TCRB repertoires that were more similar. Patients with type 1 diabetes showed fewer VDJ junction insertions and more deletions.

Sequenced material: naive CD4+ T cells from blood. This rearrangement joins TRBV19 to TRBJ2-7; no clear D. The receptor was isolated from a man aged 30-40 years in good health. CDR3 coding DNA: TGTGCCAGTGCACCGAAAAACTCCTACGAGCAGTACTTC. This translates into CASAPKNSYEQYF.